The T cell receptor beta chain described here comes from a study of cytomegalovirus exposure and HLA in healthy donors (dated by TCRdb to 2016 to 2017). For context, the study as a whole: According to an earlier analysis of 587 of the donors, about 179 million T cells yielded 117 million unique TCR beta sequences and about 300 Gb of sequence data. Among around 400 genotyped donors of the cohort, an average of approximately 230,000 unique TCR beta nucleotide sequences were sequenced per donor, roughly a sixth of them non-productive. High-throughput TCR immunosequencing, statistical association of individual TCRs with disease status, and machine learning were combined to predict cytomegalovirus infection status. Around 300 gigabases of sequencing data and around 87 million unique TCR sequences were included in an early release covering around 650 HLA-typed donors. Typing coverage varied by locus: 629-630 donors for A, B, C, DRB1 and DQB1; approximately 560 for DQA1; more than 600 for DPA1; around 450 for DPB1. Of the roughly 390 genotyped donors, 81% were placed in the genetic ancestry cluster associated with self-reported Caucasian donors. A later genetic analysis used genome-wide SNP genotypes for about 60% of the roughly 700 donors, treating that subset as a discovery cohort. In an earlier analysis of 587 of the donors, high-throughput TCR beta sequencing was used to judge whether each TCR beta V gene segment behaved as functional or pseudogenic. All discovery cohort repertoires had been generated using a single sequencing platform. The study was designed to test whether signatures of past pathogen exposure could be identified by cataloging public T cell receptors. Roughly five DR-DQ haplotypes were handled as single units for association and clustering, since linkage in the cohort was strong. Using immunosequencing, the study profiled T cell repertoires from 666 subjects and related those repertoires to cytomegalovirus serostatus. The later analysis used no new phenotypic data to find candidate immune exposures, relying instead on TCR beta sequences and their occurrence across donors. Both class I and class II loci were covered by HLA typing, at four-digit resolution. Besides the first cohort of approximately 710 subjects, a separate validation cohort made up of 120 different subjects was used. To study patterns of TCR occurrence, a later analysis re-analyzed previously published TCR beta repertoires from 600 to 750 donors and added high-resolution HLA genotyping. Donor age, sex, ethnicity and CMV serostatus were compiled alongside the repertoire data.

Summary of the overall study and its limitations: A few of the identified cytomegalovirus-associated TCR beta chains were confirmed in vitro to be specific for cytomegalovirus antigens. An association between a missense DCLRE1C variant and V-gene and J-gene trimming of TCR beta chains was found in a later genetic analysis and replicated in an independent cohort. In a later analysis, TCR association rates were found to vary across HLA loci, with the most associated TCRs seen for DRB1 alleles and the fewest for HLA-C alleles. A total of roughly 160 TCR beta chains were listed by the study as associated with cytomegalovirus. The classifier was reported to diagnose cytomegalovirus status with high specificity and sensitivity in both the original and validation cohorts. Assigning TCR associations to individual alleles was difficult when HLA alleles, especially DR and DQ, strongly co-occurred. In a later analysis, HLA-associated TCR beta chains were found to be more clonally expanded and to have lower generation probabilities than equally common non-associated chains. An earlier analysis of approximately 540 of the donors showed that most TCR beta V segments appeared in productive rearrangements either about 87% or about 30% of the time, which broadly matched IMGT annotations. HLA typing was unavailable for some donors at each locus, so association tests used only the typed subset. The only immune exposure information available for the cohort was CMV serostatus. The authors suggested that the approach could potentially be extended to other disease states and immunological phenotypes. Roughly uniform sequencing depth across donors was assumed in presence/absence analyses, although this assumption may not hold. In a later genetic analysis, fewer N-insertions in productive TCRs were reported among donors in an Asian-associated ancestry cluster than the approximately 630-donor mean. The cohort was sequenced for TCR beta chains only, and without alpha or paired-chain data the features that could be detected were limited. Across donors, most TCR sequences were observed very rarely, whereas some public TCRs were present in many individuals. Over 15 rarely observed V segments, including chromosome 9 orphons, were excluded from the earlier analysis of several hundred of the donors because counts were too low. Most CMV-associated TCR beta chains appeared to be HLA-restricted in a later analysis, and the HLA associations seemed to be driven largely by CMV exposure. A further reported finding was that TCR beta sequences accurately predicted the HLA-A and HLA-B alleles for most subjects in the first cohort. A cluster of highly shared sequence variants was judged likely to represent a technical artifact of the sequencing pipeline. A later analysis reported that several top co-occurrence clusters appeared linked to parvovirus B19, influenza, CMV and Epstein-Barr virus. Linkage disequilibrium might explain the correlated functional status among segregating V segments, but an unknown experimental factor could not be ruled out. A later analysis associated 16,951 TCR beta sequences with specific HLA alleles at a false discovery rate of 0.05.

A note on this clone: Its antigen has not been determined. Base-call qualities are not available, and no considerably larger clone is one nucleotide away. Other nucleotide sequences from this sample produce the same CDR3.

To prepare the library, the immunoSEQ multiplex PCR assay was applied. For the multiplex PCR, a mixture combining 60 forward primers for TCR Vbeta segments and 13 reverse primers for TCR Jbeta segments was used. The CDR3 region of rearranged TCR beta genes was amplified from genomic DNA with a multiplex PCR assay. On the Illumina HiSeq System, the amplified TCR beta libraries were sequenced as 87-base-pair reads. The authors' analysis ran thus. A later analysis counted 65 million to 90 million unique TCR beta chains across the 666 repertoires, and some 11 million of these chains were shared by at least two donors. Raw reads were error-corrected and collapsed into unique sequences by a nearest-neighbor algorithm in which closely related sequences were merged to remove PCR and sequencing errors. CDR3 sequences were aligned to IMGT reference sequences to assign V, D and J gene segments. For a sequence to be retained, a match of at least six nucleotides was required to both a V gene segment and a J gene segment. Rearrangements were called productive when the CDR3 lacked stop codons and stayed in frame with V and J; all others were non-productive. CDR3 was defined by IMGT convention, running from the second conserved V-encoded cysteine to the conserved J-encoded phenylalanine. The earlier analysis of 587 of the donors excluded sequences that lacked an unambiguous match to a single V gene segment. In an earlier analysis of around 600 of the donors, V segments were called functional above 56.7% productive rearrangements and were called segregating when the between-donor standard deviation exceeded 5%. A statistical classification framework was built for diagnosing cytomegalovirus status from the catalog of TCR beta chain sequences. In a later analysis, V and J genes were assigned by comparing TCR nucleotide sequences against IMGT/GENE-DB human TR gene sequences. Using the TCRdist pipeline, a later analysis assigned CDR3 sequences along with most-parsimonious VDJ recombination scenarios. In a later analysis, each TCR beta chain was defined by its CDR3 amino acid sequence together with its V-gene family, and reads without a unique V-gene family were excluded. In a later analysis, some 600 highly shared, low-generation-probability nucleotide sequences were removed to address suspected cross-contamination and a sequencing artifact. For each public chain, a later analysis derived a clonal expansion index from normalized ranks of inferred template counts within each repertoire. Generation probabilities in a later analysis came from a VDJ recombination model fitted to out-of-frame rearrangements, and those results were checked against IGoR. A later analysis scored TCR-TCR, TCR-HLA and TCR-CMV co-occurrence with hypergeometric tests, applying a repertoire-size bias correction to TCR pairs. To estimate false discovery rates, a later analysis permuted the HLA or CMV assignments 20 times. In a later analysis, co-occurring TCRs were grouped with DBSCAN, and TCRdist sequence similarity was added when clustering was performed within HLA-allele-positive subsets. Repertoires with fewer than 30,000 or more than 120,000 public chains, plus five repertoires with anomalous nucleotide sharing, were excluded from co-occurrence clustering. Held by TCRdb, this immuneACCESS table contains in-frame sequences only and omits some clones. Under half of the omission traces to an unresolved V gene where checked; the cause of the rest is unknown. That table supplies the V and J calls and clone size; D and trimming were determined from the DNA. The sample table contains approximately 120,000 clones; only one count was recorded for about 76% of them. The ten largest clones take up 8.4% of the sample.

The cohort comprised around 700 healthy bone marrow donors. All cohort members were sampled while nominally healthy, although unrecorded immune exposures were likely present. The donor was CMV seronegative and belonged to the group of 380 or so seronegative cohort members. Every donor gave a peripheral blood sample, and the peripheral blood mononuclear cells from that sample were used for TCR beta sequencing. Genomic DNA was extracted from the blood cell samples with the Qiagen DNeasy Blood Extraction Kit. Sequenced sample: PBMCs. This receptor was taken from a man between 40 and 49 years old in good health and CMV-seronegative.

The CDR3 loop reads CASSRVAGGNEQFF. The DNA sequence is as follows: TGTGCCAGCAGCCGTGTAGCGGGGGGGAATGAGCAGTTCTTC. Rearrangement joined TRBV5-4 to TRBJ2-1, with TRBD2 matching 11 junction bases. CDR1 SGHNT and CDR2 YYREEE are derived from the germline V gene (reference sequence). Relative to germline, V is missing 4 bases and J is missing 7 bases, with 4 bases of the junction outside any gene match. The CDR3 sequence holds 14 residues, the cysteine and phenylalanine included. Only the CDR3 DNA is retained, 42 bases long and in frame from the first base. Here the CDR3 is joined to the reference TRBV5-4 and TRBJ2-1 genes, and the full variable domain is: ETGVTQSPTHLIKTRGQQVTLRCSSQSGHNTVSWYQQALGQGPQFIFQYYREEENGRGNFPPRFSGLQFPNYSSELNVNALELDDSALYLCASSRVAGGNEQFFGPGTRLTVL.